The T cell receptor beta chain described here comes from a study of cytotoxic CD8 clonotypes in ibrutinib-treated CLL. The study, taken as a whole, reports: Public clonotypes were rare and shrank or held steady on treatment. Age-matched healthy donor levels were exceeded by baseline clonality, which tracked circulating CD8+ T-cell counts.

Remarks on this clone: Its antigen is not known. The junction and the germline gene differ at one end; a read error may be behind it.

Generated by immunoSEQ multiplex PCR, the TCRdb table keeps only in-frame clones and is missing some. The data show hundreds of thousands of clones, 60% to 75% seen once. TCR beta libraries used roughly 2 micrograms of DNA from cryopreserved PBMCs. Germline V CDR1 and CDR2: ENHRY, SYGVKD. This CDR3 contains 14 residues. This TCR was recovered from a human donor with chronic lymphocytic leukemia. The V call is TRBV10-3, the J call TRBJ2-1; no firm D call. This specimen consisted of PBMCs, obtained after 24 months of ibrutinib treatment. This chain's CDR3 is CASSSSYSSWEQFF. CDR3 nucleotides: TGTGCCAGCAGTTCCTCCTATAGCAGCTGGGAGCAGTTCTTC.